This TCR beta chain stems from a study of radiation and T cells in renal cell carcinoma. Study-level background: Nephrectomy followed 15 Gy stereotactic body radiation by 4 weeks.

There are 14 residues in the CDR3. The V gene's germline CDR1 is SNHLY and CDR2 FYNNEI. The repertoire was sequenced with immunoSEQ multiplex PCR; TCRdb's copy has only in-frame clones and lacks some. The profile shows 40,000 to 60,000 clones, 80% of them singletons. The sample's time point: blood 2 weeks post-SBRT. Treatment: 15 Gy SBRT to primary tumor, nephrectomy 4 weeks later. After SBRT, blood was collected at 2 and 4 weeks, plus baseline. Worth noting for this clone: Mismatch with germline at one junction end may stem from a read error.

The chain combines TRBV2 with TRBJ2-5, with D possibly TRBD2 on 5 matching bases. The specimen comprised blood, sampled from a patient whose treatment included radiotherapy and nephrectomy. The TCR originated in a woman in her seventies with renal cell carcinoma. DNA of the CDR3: TGTGCCAGCAGCCAAGACGAGGGTCAAGGGACCCAGTACTTC. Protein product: CASSQDEGQGTQYF.